Detailed here is one TCR beta chain. This clone has just one count. Its antigen is currently not known. Per-base quality was not reported, and no clone a single base away is much larger than it. These data belong to a study of T cell changes during pregnancy in multiple sclerosis (dated by TCRdb to the late 2010s). Context from the whole study: In women with multiple sclerosis, the researchers looked at how the T cell repertoire shifted as pregnancy progressed.

The library came from the immunoSEQ multiplex PCR assay. TCRdb carries this immuneACCESS record with in-frame sequences only. Its versions omit some clonotypes, under half of them owing to an unresolved V gene in the studies checked, with the rest unexplained. The table for this sample lists 130,000 or so clones; about 94% of them were counted only once. The ten largest clones represent under 7% of the sample. This specimen consisted of peripheral blood, obtained before pregnancy. The clonotype originates from a female donor with multiple sclerosis, enrolled in a pregnancy study.

CDR3 protein: CASSMMFQQGEFFNQPQHF. In nucleotides, the sequence is TGTGCCAGCAGCATGATGTTTCAACAGGGCGAATTTTTTAATCAGCCCCAGCATTTT. The sequence links TRBV27 to TRBJ1-5; tentative D gene TRBD1, with 6 bases matching. V was cut back by 6 bases and J by 4 bases, leaving a gap of 28 bases between them. CDR1 and CDR2, looked up from the germline V gene (reference sequence), are MNHEY and SMNVEV. The CDR3 covers 19 residues, taking in both the cysteine and the phenylalanine. Kept here is only the CDR3 DNA, which spans 57 bases and is read in frame from base 1.